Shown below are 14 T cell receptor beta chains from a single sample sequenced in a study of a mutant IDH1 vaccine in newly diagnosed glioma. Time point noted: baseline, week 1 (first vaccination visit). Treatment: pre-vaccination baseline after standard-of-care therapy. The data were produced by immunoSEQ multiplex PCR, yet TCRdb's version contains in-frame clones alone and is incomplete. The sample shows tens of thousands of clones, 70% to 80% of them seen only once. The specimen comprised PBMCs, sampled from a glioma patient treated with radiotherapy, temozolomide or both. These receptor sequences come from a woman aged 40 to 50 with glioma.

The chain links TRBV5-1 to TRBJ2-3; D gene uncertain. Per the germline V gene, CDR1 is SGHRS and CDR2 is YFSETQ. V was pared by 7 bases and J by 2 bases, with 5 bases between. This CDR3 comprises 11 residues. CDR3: CASRNTDTQYF. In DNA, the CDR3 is TGCGCCAGCCGTAACACAGATACGCAGTATTTT.

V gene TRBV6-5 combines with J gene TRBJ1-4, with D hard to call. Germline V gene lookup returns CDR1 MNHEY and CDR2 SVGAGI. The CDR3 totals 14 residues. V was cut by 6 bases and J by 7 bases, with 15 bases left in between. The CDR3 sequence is CASSRHSPGEKLFF. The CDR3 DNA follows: TGTGCCAGCAGCCGACACTCCCCGGGTGAAAAACTGTTTTTT.

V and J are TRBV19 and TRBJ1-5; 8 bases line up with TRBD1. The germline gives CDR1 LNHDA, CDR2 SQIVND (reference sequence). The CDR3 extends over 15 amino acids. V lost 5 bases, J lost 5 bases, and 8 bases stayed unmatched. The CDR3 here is CASSWTGRGDQPQHF. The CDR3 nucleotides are TGTGCCAGTAGTTGGACAGGGCGGGGAGATCAGCCCCAGCATTTT.

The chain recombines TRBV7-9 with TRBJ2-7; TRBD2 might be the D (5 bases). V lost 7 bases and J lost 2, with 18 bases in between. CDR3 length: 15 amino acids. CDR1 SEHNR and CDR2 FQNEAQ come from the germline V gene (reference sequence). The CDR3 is CASTYPSLGAYEQYF. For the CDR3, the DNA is TGTGCCAGCACCTACCCCTCTCTGGGAGCCTACGAGCAGTACTTC.

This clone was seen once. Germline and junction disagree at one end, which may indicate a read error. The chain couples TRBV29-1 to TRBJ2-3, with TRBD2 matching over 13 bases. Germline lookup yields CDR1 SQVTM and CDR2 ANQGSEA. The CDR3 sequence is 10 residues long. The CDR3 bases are TGCAGCGTACTAGCGGGGGGGCACCATTTT. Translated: CSVLAGGHHF.

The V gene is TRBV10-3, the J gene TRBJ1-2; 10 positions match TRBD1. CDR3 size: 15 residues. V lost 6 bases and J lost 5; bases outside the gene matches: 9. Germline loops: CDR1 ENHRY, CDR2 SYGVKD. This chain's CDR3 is CAISSGQGGEYGYTF. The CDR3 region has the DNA TGTGCCATCAGCTCAGGACAGGGGGGGGAGTATGGCTACACCTTC.

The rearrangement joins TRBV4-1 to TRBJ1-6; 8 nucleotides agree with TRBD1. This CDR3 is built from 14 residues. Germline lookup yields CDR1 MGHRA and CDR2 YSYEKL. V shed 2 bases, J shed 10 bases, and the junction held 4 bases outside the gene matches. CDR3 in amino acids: CASSQRQGTSPLHF. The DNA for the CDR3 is TGCGCCAGCAGCCAACGACAGGGGACCTCACCCCTCCACTTT.

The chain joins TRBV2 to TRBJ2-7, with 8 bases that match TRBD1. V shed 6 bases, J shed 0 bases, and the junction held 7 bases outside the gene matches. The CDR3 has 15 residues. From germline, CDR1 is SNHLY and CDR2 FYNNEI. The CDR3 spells CASREGQEASYEQYF. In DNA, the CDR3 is TGTGCCAGCAGGGAGGGACAGGAGGCCTCCTACGAGCAGTACTTC.

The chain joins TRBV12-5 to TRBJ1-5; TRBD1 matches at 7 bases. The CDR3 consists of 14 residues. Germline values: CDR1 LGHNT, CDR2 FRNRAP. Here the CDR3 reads CPPPEGGSNQPQHF. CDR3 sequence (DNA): TGTCCTCCACCGGAAGGGGGCAGCAATCAGCCCCAGCATTTT. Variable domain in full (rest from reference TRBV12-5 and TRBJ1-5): DARVTQTPRHKVTEMGQEVTMRCQPILGHNTVFWYRQTMMQGLELLAYFRNRAPLDDSGMPKDRFSAEMPDATLATLKIQPSEPRDSAVYFCPPPEGGSNQPQHFGDGTRLSIL.

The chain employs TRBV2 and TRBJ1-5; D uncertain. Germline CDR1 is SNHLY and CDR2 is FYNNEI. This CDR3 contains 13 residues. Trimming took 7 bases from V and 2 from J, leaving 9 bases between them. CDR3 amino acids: CASKRRGNQPQHF. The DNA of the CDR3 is TGTGCCAGCAAACGTAGGGGCAATCAGCCCCAGCATTTT.

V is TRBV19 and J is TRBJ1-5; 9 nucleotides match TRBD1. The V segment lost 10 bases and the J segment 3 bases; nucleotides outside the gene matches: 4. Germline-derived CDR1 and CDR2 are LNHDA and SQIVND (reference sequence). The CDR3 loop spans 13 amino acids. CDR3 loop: CATGTGNNQPQHF. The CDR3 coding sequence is TGTGCCACCGGGACAGGGAACAATCAGCCCCAGCATTTT.

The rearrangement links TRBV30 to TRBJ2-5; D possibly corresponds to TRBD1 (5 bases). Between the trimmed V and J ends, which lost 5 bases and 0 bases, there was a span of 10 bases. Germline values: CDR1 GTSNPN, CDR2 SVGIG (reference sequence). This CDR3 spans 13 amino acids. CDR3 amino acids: CAWADSNQETQYF. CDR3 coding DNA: TGTGCCTGGGCCGACAGCAACCAAGAGACCCAGTACTTC.

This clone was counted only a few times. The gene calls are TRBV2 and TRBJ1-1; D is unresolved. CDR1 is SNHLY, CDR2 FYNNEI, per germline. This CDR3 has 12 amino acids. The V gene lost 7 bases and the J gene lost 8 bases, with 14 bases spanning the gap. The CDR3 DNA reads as TGTGCCAGCAATTTCTGGCTGGCAGAAGCTTTCTTT. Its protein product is CASNFWLAEAFF.

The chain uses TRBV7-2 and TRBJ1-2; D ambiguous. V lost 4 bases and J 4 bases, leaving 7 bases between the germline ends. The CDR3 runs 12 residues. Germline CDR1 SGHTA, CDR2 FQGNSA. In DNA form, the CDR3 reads TGTGCCAGCAGCTCTCTCCTCTATGGCTACACCTTC. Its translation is CASSSLLYGYTF.